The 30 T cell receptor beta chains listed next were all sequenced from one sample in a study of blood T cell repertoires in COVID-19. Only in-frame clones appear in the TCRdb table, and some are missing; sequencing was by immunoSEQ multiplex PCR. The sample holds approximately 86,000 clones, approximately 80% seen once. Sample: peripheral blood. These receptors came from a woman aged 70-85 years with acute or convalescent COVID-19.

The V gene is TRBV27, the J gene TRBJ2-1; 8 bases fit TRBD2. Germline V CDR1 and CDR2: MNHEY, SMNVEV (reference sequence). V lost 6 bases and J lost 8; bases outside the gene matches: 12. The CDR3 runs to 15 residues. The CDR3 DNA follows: TGTGCCAGCAGGATCCTAGCGGGCGCCCGAGATGAGCAGTTCTTC. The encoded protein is CASRILAGARDEQFF.

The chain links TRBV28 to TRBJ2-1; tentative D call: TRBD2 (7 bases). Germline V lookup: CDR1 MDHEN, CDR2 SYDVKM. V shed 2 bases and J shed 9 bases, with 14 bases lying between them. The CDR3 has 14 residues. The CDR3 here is CASSLAGASGEQFF. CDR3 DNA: TGTGCCAGCAGTTTAGCGGGGGCCTCGGGTGAGCAGTTCTTC.

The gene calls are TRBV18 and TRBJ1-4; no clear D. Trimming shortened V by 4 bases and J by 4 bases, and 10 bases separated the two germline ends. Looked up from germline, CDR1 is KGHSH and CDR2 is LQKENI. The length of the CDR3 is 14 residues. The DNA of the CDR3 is TGTGCCAGCTCACTAGCGTTTGTTAATGAAAAACTGTTTTTT. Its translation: CASSLAFVNEKLFF.

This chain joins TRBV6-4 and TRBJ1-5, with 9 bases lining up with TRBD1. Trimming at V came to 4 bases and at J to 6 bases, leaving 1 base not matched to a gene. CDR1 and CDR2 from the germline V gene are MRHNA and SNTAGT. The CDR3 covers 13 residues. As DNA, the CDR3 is TGTGCCAGCAGTGTGGACAGGGGTCAGCCCCAGCATTTT. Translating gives CASSVDRGQPQHF.

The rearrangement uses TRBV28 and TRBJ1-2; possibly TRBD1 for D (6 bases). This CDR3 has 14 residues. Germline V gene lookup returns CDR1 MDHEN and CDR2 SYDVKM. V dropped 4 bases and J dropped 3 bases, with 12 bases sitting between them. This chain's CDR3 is CASSSRGEDYGYTF. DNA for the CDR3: TGTGCCAGCAGTTCCAGGGGCGAGGACTATGGCTACACCTTC.

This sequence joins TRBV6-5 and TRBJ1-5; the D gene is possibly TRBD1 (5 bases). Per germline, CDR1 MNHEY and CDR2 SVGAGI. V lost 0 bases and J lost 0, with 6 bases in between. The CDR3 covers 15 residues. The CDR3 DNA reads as TGTGCCAGCAGTTACTCGGGACTTAGCAATCAGCCCCAGCATTTT. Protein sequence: CASSYSGLSNQPQHF.

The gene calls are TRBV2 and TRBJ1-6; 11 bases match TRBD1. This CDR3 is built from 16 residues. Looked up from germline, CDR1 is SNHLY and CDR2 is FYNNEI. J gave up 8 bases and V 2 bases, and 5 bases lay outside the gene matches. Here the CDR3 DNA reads TGTGCCAGCAGTGAATTTGGACAGGGGGCTGATTCACCCCTCCACTTT. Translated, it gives CASSEFGQGADSPLHF.

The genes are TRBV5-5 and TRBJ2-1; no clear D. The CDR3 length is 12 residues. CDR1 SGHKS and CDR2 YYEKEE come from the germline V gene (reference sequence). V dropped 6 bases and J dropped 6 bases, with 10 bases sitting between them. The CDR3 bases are TGTGCCAGCACCTCACTCGGCAATGAGCAGTTCTTC. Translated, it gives CASTSLGNEQFF.

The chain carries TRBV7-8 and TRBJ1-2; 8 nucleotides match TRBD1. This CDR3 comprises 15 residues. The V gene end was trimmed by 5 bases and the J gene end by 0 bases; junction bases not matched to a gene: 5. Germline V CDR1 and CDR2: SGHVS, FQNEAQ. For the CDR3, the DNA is TGTGCCAGCAGCCGAGGACAGGGCTCTAACTATGGCTACACCTTC. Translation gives CASSRGQGSNYGYTF.

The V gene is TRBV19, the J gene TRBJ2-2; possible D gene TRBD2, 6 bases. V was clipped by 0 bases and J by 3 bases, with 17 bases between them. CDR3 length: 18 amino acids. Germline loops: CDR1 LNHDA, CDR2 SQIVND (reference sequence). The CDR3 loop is CASSIDGVSGFYTGELFF. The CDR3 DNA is TGTGCCAGTAGTATAGATGGAGTTAGCGGTTTTTACACCGGGGAGCTGTTTTTT.

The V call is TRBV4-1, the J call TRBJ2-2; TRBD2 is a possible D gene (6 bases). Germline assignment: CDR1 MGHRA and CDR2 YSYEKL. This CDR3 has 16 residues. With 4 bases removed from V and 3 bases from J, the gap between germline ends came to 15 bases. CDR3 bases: TGCGCCAGCAGCCGTCAGGAGGGTCCCGACACCGGGGAGCTGTTTTTT. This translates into CASSRQEGPDTGELFF.

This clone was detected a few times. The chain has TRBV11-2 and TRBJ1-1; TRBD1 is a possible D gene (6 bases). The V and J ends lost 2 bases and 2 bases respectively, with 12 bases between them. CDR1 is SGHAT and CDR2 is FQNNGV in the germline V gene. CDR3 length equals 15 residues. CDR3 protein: CASSLSARGNTEAFF. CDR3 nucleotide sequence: TGTGCCAGCAGCTTATCCGCCAGGGGAAACACTGAAGCTTTCTTT.

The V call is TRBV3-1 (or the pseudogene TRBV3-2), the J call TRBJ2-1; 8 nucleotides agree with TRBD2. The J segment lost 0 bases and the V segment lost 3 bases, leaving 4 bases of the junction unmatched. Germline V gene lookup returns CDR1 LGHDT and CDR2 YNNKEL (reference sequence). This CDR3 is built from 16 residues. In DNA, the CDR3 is TGTGCCAGCAGCCAGGAGGGACTAGTCTCCTACAATGAGCAGTTCTTC. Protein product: CASSQEGLVSYNEQFF.

The CDR3 region is CASSIGTGTDTQYF. CDR3 nucleotide sequence: TGTGCCAGTAGTATTGGGACAGGGACAGATACGCAGTATTTT. The J gene is TRBJ2-3, the V gene TRBV19; 9 positions match TRBD1. This CDR3 comprises 14 residues. The V segment lost 3 bases and the J segment 3 bases; nucleotides outside the gene matches: 1. Germline V gene data show CDR1 as LNHDA and CDR2 as SQIVND (reference sequence).

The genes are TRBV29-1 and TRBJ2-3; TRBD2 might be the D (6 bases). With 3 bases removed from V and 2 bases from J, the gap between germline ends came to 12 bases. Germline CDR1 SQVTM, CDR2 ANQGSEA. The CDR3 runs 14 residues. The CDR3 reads CSVDLGTYTDTQYF. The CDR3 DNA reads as TGCAGCGTTGACCTCGGGACTTACACAGATACGCAGTATTTT.

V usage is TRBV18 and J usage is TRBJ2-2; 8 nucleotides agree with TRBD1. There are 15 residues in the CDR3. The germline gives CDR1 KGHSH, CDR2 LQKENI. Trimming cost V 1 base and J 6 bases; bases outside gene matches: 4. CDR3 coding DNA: TGTGCCAGCTCACCACTCGTACAGGGGGCCGGGGAGCTGTTTTTT. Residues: CASSPLVQGAGELFF. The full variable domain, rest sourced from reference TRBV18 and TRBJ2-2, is NAGVMQNPRHLVRRRGQEARLRCSPMKGHSHVYWYRQLPEEGLKFMVYLQKENIIDESGMPKERFSAEFPKEGPSILRIQQVVRGDSAAYFCASSPLVQGAGELFFGEGSRLTVL.

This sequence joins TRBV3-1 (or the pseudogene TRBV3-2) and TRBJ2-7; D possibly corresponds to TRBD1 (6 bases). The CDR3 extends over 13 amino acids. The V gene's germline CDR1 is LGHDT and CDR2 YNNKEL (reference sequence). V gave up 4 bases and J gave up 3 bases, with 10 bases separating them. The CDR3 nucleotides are TGTGCCAGCAGCCGTGGGACAAACTACGAGCAGTACTTC. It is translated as CASSRGTNYEQYF.

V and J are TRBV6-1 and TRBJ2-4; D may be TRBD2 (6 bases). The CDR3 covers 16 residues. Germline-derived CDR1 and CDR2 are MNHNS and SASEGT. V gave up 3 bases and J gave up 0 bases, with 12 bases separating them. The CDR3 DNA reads TGTGCCAGCAGTGATCCGGCGGGACTAGCCAAAAACATTCAGTACTTC. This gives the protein CASSDPAGLAKNIQYF.

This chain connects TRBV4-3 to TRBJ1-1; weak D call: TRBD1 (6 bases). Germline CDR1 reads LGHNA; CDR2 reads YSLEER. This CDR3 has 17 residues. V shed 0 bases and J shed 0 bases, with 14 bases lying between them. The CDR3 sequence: CASSQDDVQGMNTEAFF. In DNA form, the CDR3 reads TGCGCCAGCAGCCAAGATGACGTACAGGGCATGAACACTGAAGCTTTCTTT.

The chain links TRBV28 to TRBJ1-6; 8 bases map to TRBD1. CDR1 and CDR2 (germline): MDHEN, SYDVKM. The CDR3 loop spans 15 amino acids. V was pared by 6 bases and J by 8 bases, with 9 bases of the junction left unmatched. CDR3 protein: CASSPRYRGYSPLHF. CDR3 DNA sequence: TGTGCCAGCAGCCCCCGGTACAGGGGGTATTCACCCCTCCACTTT. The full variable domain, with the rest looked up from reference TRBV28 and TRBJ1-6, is DVKVTQSSRYLVKRTGEKVFLECVQDMDHENMFWYRQDPGLGLRLIYFSYDVKMKEKGDIPEGYSVSREKKERFSLILESASTNQTSMYLCASSPRYRGYSPLHFGNGTRLTVT.

The CDR3 region is CASAGSGGSGNTIYF. DNA of the CDR3: TGTGCCAGCGCTGGCTCAGGGGGATCTGGAAACACCATATATTTT. The J gene is TRBJ1-3, the V gene TRBV25-1; 7 nucleotides line up with TRBD1. The trim removed 8 bases at V and 1 base at J, leaving 8 bases unmatched. From germline, CDR1 is MGHDK and CDR2 SYGVNS. The CDR3 runs to 15 residues.

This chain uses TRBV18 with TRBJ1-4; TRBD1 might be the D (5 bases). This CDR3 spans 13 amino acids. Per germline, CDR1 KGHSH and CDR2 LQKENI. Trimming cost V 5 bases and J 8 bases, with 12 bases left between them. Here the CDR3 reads CASSTGGKEKLFF. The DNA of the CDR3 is TGTGCCAGCTCAACGGGGGGGAAAGAAAAACTGTTTTTT. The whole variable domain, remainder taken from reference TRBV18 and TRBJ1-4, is NAGVMQNPRHLVRRRGQEARLRCSPMKGHSHVYWYRQLPEEGLKFMVYLQKENIIDESGMPKERFSAEFPKEGPSILRIQQVVRGDSAAYFCASSTGGKEKLFFGSGTQLSVL.

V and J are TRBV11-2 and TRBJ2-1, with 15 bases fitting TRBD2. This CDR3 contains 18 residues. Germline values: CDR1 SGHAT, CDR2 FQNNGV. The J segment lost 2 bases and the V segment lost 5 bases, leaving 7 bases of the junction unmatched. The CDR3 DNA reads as TGTGCCAGCAGCCTCAGGGGGACTAGCGGGGGGACCTACAATGAGCAGTTCTTC. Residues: CASSLRGTSGGTYNEQFF.

The CDR3 region has the DNA TGCGCCAGCAGCTTGAGGGGCCGACAGGGGGAACGTGGCTACACCTTC. Translation gives CASSLRGRQGERGYTF. V and J are TRBV5-1 and TRBJ1-2; 9 nucleotides match TRBD1. The germline V gene has CDR1 SGHRS and CDR2 YFSETQ. Unmatched junction bases numbered 11, after V lost 1 base and J lost 7 bases. The CDR3 runs to 16 residues.

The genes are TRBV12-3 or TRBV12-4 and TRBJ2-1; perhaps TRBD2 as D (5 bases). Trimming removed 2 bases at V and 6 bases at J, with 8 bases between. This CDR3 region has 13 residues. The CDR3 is CASSLPGVNEQFF. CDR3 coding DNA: TGTGCCAGCAGTTTACCCGGGGTCAATGAGCAGTTCTTC.

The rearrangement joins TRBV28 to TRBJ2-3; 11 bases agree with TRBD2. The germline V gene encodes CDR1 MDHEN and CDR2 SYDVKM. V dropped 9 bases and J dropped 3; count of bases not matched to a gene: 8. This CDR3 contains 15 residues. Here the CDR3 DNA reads TGTGCCAGTCCCCCTAGCGGGGGGCGGACAGATACGCAGTATTTT. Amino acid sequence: CASPPSGGRTDTQYF. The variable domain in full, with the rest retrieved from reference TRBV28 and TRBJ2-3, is DVKVTQSSRYLVKRTGEKVFLECVQDMDHENMFWYRQDPGLGLRLIYFSYDVKMKEKGDIPEGYSVSREKKERFSLILESASTNQTSMYLCASPPSGGRTDTQYFGPGTRLTVL.

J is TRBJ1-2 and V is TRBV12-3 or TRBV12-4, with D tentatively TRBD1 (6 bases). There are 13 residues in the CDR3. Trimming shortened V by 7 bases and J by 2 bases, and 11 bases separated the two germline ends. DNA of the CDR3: TGTGCCAGCACCAGGACAGAAAACTATGGCTACACCTTC. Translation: CASTRTENYGYTF.

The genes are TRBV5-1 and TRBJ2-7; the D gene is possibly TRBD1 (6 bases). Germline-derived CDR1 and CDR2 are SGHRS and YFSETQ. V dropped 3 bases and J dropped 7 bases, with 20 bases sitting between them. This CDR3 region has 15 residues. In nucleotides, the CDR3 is TGCGCCAGCAGCTCACAGACAGGCTCGGTGCGAGAGCAGTACTTC. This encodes CASSSQTGSVREQYF.

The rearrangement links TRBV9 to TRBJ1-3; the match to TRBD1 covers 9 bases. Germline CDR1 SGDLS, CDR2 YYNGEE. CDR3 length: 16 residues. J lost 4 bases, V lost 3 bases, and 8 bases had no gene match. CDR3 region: CASSARYRGPGNTIYF. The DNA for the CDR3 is TGTGCCAGCAGCGCCCGATACAGGGGGCCCGGAAACACCATATATTTT.

The chain's CDR3 is CAISMGQGRVAFF. The CDR3 DNA is TGTGCCATCAGCATGGGACAGGGGAGGGTCGCTTTCTTT. The chain carries TRBV10-3 and TRBJ1-1; 10 positions agree with TRBD1. Looked up from germline, CDR1 is ENHRY and CDR2 is SYGVKD. This CDR3 has 13 amino acids. V lost 6 bases and J lost 11; bases outside the gene matches: 9.